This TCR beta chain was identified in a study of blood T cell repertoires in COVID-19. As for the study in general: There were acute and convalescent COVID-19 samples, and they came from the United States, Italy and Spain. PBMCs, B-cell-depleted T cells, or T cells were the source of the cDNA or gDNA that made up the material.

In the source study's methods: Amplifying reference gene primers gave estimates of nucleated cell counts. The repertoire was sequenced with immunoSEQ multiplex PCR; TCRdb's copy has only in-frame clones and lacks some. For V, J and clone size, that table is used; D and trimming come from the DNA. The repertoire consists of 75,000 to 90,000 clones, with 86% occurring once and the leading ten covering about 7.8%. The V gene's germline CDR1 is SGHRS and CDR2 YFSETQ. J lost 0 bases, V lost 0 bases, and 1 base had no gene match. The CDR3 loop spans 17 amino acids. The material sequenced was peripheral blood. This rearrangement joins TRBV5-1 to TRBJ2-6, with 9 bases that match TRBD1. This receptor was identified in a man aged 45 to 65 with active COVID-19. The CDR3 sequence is CASSLGTGVSGANVLTF. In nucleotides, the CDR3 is TGCGCCAGCAGCTTGGGGACAGGGGTCTCTGGGGCCAACGTCCTGACTTTC.